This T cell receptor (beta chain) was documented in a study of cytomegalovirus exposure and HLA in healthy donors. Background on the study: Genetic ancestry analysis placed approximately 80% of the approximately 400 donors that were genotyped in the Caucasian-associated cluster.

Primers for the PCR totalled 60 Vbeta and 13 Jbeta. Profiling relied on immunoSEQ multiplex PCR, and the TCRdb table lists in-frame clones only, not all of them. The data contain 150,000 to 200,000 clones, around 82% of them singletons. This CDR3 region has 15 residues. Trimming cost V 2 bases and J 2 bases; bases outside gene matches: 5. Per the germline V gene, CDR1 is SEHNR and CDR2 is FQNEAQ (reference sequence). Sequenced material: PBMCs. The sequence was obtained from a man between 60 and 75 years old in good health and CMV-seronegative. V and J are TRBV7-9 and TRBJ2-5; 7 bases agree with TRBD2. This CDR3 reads CASSLRASGQETQYF. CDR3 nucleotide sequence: TGTGCCAGCAGCTTACGCGCTAGCGGTCAAGAGACCCAGTACTTC.